These T cell receptor beta chains were read from a single sample in a study of blood T cell repertoires in COVID-19. The data were produced by immunoSEQ multiplex PCR, yet TCRdb's version contains in-frame clones alone and is incomplete. There are 150,000 or so clones in the sample; 87% occur only once, and approximately 4% lies in the top ten. The material sequenced was PBMCs or T cells enriched from blood (not recorded which). The receptor source for this set is a middle-aged woman who had been exposed to COVID-19. The CDR3 runs from the conserved cysteine through the conserved F or W. Fields, in order: J gene, V gene, D gene, clone size, CDR3 protein, CDR3 DNA. The D gene is left open where the match is weak. Only some rows state a clone size, as once, few, many or a class for expanded clones.

J: TRBJ1-1; V: TRBV19; D: NA; size: NA; CDR3: CASSIGSGAEAFF; DNA: TGTGCCAGTAGTATAGGGTCCGGGGCTGAAGCTTTCTTT
J: TRBJ1-5; V: TRBV19; D: NA; size: NA; CDR3: CASSITSTPGNQPQHF; DNA: TGTGCCAGTAGTATAACCTCAACCCCAGGGAATCAGCCCCAGCATTTT
J: TRBJ1-5; V: TRBV5-6; D: NA; size: NA; CDR3: CASSDQGRGQPQHF; DNA: TGTGCCAGCAGCGACCAGGGGAGAGGTCAGCCCCAGCATTTT
J: TRBJ2-5; V: TRBV7-2; D: NA; size: NA; CDR3: CASRRTGETQYF; DNA: TGTGCCAGCAGGCGTACAGGGGAGACCCAGTACTTC
J: TRBJ1-6; V: TRBV4-1; D: TRBD1; size: NA; CDR3: CASSREGGGSPLHF; DNA: TGCGCCAGCAGCCGGGAAGGGGGCGGTTCACCCCTCCACTTT
J: TRBJ2-1; V: TRBV5-1; D: NA; size: NA; CDR3: CASSLLGEQFF; DNA: TGCGCCAGCAGCTTGCTAGGTGAGCAGTTCTTC
J: TRBJ2-7; V: TRBV4-3; D: TRBD2; size: NA; CDR3: CASSRVAGGPYEQYF; DNA: TGCGCCAGCAGCCGTGTAGCGGGAGGCCCCTACGAGCAGTACTTC
J: TRBJ1-4; V: TRBV28; D: NA; size: NA; CDR3: CASNPNRGVNEKLFF; DNA: TGTGCCAGCAACCCAAATCGGGGAGTTAATGAAAAACTGTTTTTT
J: TRBJ1-2; V: TRBV28; D: NA; size: NA; CDR3: CASRGEGHFFYGYTF; DNA: TGTGCCAGCAGGGGGGAGGGCCACTTCTTTTATGGCTACACCTTC
J: TRBJ2-5; V: TRBV29-1; D: NA; size: NA; CDR3: CSVEGAGKETQYF; DNA: TGCAGCGTTGAGGGAGCGGGTAAAGAGACCCAGTACTTC
J: TRBJ1-1; V: TRBV18; D: NA; size: few; CDR3: CASSPNRVGMNTEAFF; DNA: TGTGCCAGCTCACCAAACCGGGTAGGCATGAACACTGAAGCTTTCTTT
J: TRBJ1-5; V: TRBV14; D: TRBD1; size: NA; CDR3: CASSSGQGHNQPQHF; DNA: TGTGCCAGCAGCTCGGGACAGGGACACAATCAGCCCCAGCATTTT
J: TRBJ1-6; V: TRBV3-1/TRBV3-2; D: TRBD1; size: NA; CDR3: CASSPWDREGSPLHF; DNA: TGTGCCAGCAGCCCCTGGGACAGGGAAGGATCACCCCTCCACTTT
J: TRBJ1-6; V: TRBV10-3; D: NA; size: NA; CDR3: CAISESGFLDASSYNSPLHF; DNA: TGTGCCATCAGTGAATCGGGATTTCTAGACGCAAGCTCCTATAATTCACCCCTCCACTTT
J: TRBJ1-2; V: TRBV5-1; D: NA; size: few; CDR3: CASSLDDAGNYGYTF; DNA: TGCGCCAGCAGCTTGGATGACGCGGGCAACTATGGCTACACCTTC
J: TRBJ2-5; V: TRBV28; D: TRBD1; size: NA; CDR3: CASSARTGGGQETQYF; DNA: TGTGCCAGCAGTGCCCGGACAGGGGGTGGTCAAGAGACCCAGTACTTC
J: TRBJ2-4; V: TRBV7-2; D: NA; size: once; CDR3: CASTLPGVAYIQYF; DNA: TGTGCCAGCACCTTACCCGGGGTAGCATACATTCAGTACTTC
J: TRBJ1-2; V: TRBV28; D: TRBD1; size: NA; CDR3: CASQSGDRYGYTF; DNA: TGTGCCAGCCAGTCAGGGGACAGATATGGCTACACCTTC
J: TRBJ1-2; V: TRBV27; D: TRBD1; size: NA; CDR3: CASSFDSGGSLRDGYTF; DNA: TGTGCCAGCAGTTTCGATTCAGGGGGCAGCCTCCGGGATGGCTACACCTTC
J: TRBJ1-4; V: TRBV12-3/TRBV12-4; D: NA; size: NA; CDR3: CASSFGGEKLFF; DNA: TGTGCCAGCAGTTTTGGGGGGGAAAAACTGTTTTTT
J: TRBJ1-2; V: TRBV19; D: NA; size: once; CDR3: CASSIPLGDGYTF; DNA: TGTGCCAGTAGTATCCCACTGGGAGATGGCTACACCTTC
J: TRBJ1-4; V: TRBV5-6; D: NA; size: NA; CDR3: CASSLRGRTNEKLFF; DNA: TGTGCCAGCAGCTTAAGAGGGCGGACTAATGAAAAACTGTTTTTT
J: TRBJ2-1; V: TRBV28; D: TRBD2; size: NA; CDR3: CASARGGYNEQFF; DNA: TGTGCCAGCGCCCGGGGAGGGTACAATGAGCAGTTCTTC
J: TRBJ1-2; V: TRBV19; D: TRBD1; size: few; CDR3: CASSLGQGGGYTF; DNA: TGTGCCAGTAGTCTCGGACAGGGGGGCGGCTACACCTTC
J: TRBJ1-5; V: TRBV28; D: TRBD1; size: NA; CDR3: CASSLRQGGHQPQHF; DNA: TGTGCCAGCAGTTTAAGGCAGGGGGGCCATCAGCCCCAGCATTTT
J: TRBJ2-2; V: TRBV9; D: NA; size: NA; CDR3: CASSRGNTGELFF; DNA: TGTGCCAGCAGCCGGGGGAACACCGGGGAGCTGTTTTTT
J: TRBJ1-1; V: TRBV7-9; D: NA; size: NA; CDR3: CASTQGQYTEAFF; DNA: TGTGCCAGCACCCAAGGACAGTACACTGAAGCTTTCTTT
J: TRBJ1-2; V: TRBV19; D: NA; size: NA; CDR3: CASTLMGTINYGYTF; DNA: TGTGCCAGTACCCTAATGGGCACCATTAACTATGGCTACACCTTC
J: TRBJ1-5; V: TRBV19; D: NA; size: once; CDR3: CASSTEGRRNQPQHF; DNA: TGTGCCAGTAGTACGGAGGGCAGGAGGAATCAGCCCCAGCATTTT
J: TRBJ1-1; V: TRBV27; D: TRBD1; size: NA; CDR3: CASSYRGSTEAFF; DNA: TGTGCCAGCAGCTACAGGGGTAGCACTGAAGCTTTCTTT
J: TRBJ1-3; V: TRBV28; D: NA; size: NA; CDR3: CASSFLFSGNTIYF; DNA: TGTGCCAGCAGTTTTTTATTCTCTGGAAACACCATATATTTT